One and the same sample provided the 23 T cell receptor beta chains below, sequenced in a study of T cell responses to AZD1222 COVID-19 vaccine. TCRdb's table, derived via immunoSEQ multiplex PCR, lists solely in-frame clones and lacks some. The sample yields more than 70,000 clones, roughly 90% seen once. The sample consisted of peripheral blood, taken 28 days after the second AZD1222 dose. The source is an adult who received the AZD1222 COVID-19 vaccine.

The gene calls are TRBV10-2 and TRBJ1-1; D ambiguous. CDR1 WSHSY and CDR2 SAAADI come from the germline V gene. With 3 bases removed from V and 0 bases from J, the gap between germline ends came to 11 bases. CDR3 length equals 15 residues. The CDR3 region is CASSDAGTLNTEAFF. DNA of the CDR3: TGCGCCAGCAGTGATGCTGGCACTTTGAACACTGAAGCTTTCTTT.

The V and J genes are TRBV5-1 and TRBJ2-5; 13 bases agree with TRBD2. The CDR3 is 16 residues long. Germline V gene data show CDR1 as SGHRS and CDR2 as YFSETQ. After removal of 0 bases from V and 5 bases from J, the junction contained 4 bases not matched to a gene. This CDR3 reads CASSLGGTSGKETQYF. The CDR3 DNA reads TGCGCCAGCAGCTTGGGTGGGACTAGCGGGAAGGAGACCCAGTACTTC.

J is TRBJ1-1 and V is TRBV28; no firm D call. The germline CDR1 and CDR2 sequences are MDHEN and SYDVKM. The ends were cut back, 1 base at V and 0 bases at J, with 3 bases in the middle. There are 13 residues in the CDR3. This CDR3 is CASSLSLNTEAFF. The CDR3 DNA follows: TGTGCCAGCAGTTTATCTCTGAACACTGAAGCTTTCTTT.

The chain joins TRBV7-6 to TRBJ1-5; maybe TRBD1 (5 bases). CDR1 and CDR2 (germline): SGHVS, FNYEAQ. The length of the CDR3 is 15 residues. Trimming took 1 base from V and 7 from J, leaving 14 bases between them. CDR3 sequence (DNA): TGTGCCAGCAGCTTAGGGACAAGCCGGGGCCAGCCCCAGCATTTT. It translates to CASSLGTSRGQPQHF. Filled out from reference TRBV7-6 and TRBJ1-5, the complete variable domain reads GAGVSQSPRYKVTKRGQDVALRCDPISGHVSLYWYRQALGQGPEFLTYFNYEAQQDKSGLPNDRFSAERPEGSISTLTIQRTEQRDSAMYRCASSLGTSRGQPQHFGDGTRLSIL.

As concerns this clone: Its ends do not fully match the called genes, so a read error is possible. This chain connects TRBV6-2 or TRBV6-3 to TRBJ2-5; possible D gene TRBD2, 6 bases. Germline loops: CDR1 MNHEY, CDR2 SVGEGT. CDR3 length: 15 amino acids. The CDR3 DNA follows: TGTGCCAGCAGTGACTCCCCTCGGGGAGGAGAGACCCAGTACTTC. Protein sequence: CASSDSPRGGETQYF.

This chain joins TRBV19 and TRBJ1-5; 8 nucleotides match TRBD1. V trimming: 5 bases; J trimming: 6 bases; junction bases outside the gene matches: 15. Germline CDR1 reads LNHDA; CDR2 reads SQIVND (reference sequence). There are 17 residues in the CDR3. Here the CDR3 DNA reads TGTGCCAGTAGTTCCGGGACAGGCGATGGCTTTTCTCAGCCCCAGCATTTT. Its translation is CASSSGTGDGFSQPQHF. Looking up the rest from reference TRBV19 and TRBJ1-5 gives the full variable domain: DGGITQSPKYLFRKEGQNVTLSCEQNLNHDAMYWYRQDPGQGLRLIYYSQIVNDFQKGDIAEGYSVSREKKESFPLTVTSAQKNPTAFYLCASSSGTGDGFSQPQHFGDGTRLSIL.

The chain links TRBV9 to TRBJ1-2; TRBD1 might be the D (5 bases). Germline-derived CDR1 and CDR2 are SGDLS and YYNGEE. The V gene lost 4 bases and the J gene lost 2 bases, with 18 bases spanning the gap. CDR3 length: 16 residues. CDR3 protein: CASSTGTSPGNYGYTF. The CDR3 region has the DNA TGTGCCAGCAGCACCGGGACCTCTCCGGGGAACTATGGCTACACCTTC.

J is TRBJ1-3 and V is TRBV7-2, with no clear D. V dropped 6 bases and J dropped 0 bases, with 12 bases sitting between them. The CDR3 is 15 residues long. Germline lookup yields CDR1 SGHTA and CDR2 FQGNSA. As DNA, the CDR3 is TGTGCCAGCAGGGTAGGACCGTACTCTGGAAACACCATATATTTT. It is translated as CASRVGPYSGNTIYF.

This chain joins TRBV5-1 and TRBJ1-2; perhaps TRBD1 as D (6 bases). Germline values: CDR1 SGHRS, CDR2 YFSETQ. Trimming shortened V by 0 bases and J by 6 bases, and 15 bases separated the two germline ends. The CDR3 is 15 amino acids. CDR3 sequence (DNA): TGCGCCAGCAGCTTGGCCATAGGACAGATAGATGGCTACACCTTC. Translation gives CASSLAIGQIDGYTF.

V gene TRBV12-3 or TRBV12-4 combines with J gene TRBJ2-7; 7 bases agree with TRBD1. The CDR3 is 12 residues long. J lost 4 bases, V lost 5 bases, and 2 bases had no gene match. CDR3 in DNA: TGTGCCAGCAGTCCGGGACAGTACGAGCAGTACTTC. The encoded protein is CASSPGQYEQYF.

This clone was seen a single time. This rearrangement joins TRBV19 to TRBJ2-2; TRBD1 matches at 9 bases. V shed 5 bases and J 5 bases; nucleotides not matched to a gene: 12. The CDR3 is made up of 17 amino acids. The germline CDR1 and CDR2 sequences are LNHDA and SQIVND (reference sequence). CDR3 loop: CASSHRGRTEETGELFF. In DNA form, the CDR3 reads TGTGCCAGTAGTCACAGGGGGCGGACAGAAGAGACCGGGGAGCTGTTTTTT.

The chain employs TRBV5-6 and TRBJ1-3; D may be TRBD1 (5 bases). Trimming took 2 bases from V and 9 from J, leaving 12 bases between them. Per germline, CDR1 SGHDT and CDR2 YYEEEE. CDR3 length equals 13 residues. The CDR3 reads CASSFTSRGTIYF. The CDR3 DNA reads as TGTGCCAGCAGCTTTACCTCAAGGGGCACCATATATTTT.

This rearrangement joins TRBV19 to TRBJ2-1; 9 positions match TRBD2. V gave up 2 bases and J gave up 5 bases; unmatched junction bases: 7. The CDR3 runs to 16 residues. Looked up from germline, CDR1 is LNHDA and CDR2 is SQIVND (reference sequence). The DNA of the CDR3 is TGTGCCAGTAGTATATTGAGCGGGAGGAGGAACAATGAGCAGTTCTTC. Residues: CASSILSGRRNNEQFF.

The rearrangement joins TRBV5-1 to TRBJ1-4, with D uncertain. Trimming pared 0 bases from V and 7 bases from J, leaving 10 bases between. The CDR3 runs to 14 residues. CDR1 and CDR2 from the germline V gene are SGHRS and YFSETQ. CDR3 in DNA: TGCGCCAGCAGCTTGGGAGGGCTTGGTGAAAAACTGTTTTTT. Residues: CASSLGGLGEKLFF.

The V gene is TRBV27, the J gene TRBJ1-2; TRBD1 might be the D (5 bases). CDR3 size: 14 residues. Trimming pared 5 bases from V and 3 bases from J, leaving 13 bases between. The germline V gene encodes CDR1 MNHEY and CDR2 SMNVEV (reference sequence). The chain's CDR3 is CASSPLTGYYGYTF. CDR3 bases: TGTGCCAGCAGTCCGCTCACAGGATACTATGGCTACACCTTC.

V is TRBV21-1 and J is TRBJ1-2. TRBV21-1 is termed a pseudogene. This CDR3 has 15 amino acids. CDR3 sequence (DNA): TGTGCCCGTTATGCACCGGGCTCCACTAACTATGGCTACACCTTC. Encoded protein: CARYAPGSTNYGYTF.

The chain recombines TRBV27 with TRBJ2-2; 7 nucleotides line up with TRBD1. Germline V gene lookup returns CDR1 MNHEY and CDR2 SMNVEV (reference sequence). With V trimmed by 2 bases and J by 5 bases, 5 bases remained unmatched. The CDR3 totals 15 residues. Here the CDR3 DNA reads TGTGCCAGCAGTTTACTCCAGGGGGATACCGGGGAGCTGTTTTTT. Protein sequence: CASSLLQGDTGELFF.

The chain carries TRBV18 and TRBJ2-2; 7 nucleotides line up with TRBD1. The CDR3 extends over 15 amino acids. Germline V gene data show CDR1 as KGHSH and CDR2 as LQKENI. Germline trimming cut 2 bases from V and 3 bases from J; bases unmatched to any gene: 3. In nucleotides, the CDR3 is TGTGCCAGCTCACCATACAGGGGCGACACCGGGGAGCTGTTTTTT. Its protein is CASSPYRGDTGELFF.

The genes are TRBV4-1 and TRBJ2-2; 7 bases align to TRBD2. V lost 2 bases and J lost 4; bases outside the gene matches: 4. Germline-derived CDR1 and CDR2 are MGHRA and YSYEKL. This CDR3 comprises 15 residues. As DNA, the CDR3 is TGCGCCAGCAGCCAACAGGGCGGGAGCACCGGGGAGCTGTTTTTT. Its translation is CASSQQGGSTGELFF.

The genes are TRBV5-1 and TRBJ2-1; TRBD2 agrees at 13 bases. The germline gives CDR1 SGHRS, CDR2 YFSETQ. The CDR3 extends over 15 amino acids. V lost 3 bases to trimming and J lost 6 bases; unmatched junction nucleotides: 3. The CDR3 loop is CASSSGLAGPNEQFF. In nucleotides, the CDR3 is TGCGCCAGCAGCTCGGGACTAGCGGGACCCAATGAGCAGTTCTTC.

The chain links TRBV27 to TRBJ2-7; 9 nucleotides align to TRBD2. The CDR3 length is 14 residues. V lost 2 bases to trimming and J lost 4 bases; unmatched junction nucleotides: 3. In germline, CDR1 is MNHEY, CDR2 SMNVEV (reference sequence). CDR3 sequence: CASSLVAGVYEQYF. CDR3 nucleotide sequence: TGTGCCAGCAGTTTAGTAGCGGGAGTTTACGAGCAGTACTTC.

The chain recombines TRBV7-2 with TRBJ2-7; D is possibly TRBD2 (6 bases). Trimming shortened V by 1 base and J by 4 bases, and 14 bases separated the two germline ends. The V gene's germline CDR1 is SGHTA and CDR2 FQGNSA. This CDR3 is built from 15 residues. Here the CDR3 reads CASSLGGTEIYEQYF. The CDR3 DNA follows: TGTGCCAGCAGCTTAGGCGGGACTGAGATATACGAGCAGTACTTC.

This clone was observed a single time. The CDR3 DNA is TGTGCCAGCAGCAAAGGAAGCAGGAGCTCCTACGAGCAGTACTTC. It yields the protein CASSKGSRSSYEQYF. J is TRBJ2-7 and V is TRBV21-1. TRBV21-1 is shown as a pseudogene. This CDR3 is 15 amino acids long.